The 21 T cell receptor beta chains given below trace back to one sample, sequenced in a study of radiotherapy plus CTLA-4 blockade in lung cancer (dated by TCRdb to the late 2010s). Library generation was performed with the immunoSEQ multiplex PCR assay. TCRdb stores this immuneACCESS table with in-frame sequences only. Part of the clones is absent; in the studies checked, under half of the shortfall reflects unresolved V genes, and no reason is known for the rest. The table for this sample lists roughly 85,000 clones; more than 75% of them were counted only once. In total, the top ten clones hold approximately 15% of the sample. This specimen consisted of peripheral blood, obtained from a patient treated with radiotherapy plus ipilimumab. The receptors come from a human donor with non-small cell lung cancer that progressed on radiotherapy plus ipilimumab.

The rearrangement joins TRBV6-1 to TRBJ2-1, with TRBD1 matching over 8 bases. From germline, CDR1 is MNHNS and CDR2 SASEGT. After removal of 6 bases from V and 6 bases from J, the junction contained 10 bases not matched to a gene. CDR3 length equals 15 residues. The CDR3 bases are TGTGCCAGCAGCCGACAGGGGTTTGACATCAATGAGCAGTTCTTC. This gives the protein CASSRQGFDINEQFF.

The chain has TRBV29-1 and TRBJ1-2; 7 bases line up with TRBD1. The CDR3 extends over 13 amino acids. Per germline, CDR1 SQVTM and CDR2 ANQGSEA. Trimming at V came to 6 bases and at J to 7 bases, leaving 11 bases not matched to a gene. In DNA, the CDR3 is TGCAGCGTACGAAGACAGGGATCGGCTGGCTACACCTTC. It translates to CSVRRQGSAGYTF.

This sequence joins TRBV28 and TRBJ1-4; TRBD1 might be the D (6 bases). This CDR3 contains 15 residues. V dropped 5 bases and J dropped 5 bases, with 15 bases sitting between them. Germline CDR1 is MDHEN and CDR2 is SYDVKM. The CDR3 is CASSPTTGPNEKLFF. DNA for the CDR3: TGTGCCAGCAGTCCGACGACAGGACCGAATGAAAAACTGTTTTTT.

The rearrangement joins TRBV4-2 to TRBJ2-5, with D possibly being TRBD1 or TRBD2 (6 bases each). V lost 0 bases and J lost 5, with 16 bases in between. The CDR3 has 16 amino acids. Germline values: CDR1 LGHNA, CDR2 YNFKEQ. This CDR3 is CASSQDPGAPGETQYF. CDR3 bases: TGTGCCAGCAGCCAAGATCCGGGGGCGCCGGGGGAGACCCAGTACTTC.

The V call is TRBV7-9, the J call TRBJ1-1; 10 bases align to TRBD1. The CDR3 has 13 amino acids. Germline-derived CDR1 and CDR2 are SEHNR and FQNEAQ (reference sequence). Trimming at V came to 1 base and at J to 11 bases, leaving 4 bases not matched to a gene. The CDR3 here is CASSLVRTGGAFF. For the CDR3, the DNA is TGTGCCAGCAGCTTAGTTCGGACAGGGGGGGCTTTCTTT.

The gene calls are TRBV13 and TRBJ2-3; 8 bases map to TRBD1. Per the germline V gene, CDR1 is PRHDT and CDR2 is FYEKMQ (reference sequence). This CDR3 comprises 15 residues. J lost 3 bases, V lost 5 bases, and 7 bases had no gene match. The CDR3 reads CASSRDRGSTDTQYF. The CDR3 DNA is TGTGCCAGCAGCCGTGACAGGGGATCTACAGATACGCAGTATTTT.

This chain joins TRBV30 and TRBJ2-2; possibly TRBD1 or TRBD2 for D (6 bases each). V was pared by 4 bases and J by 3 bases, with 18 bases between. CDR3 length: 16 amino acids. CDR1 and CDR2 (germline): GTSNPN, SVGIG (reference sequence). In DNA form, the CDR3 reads TGTGCCTGGAAACCTGGAGGGGACATATACACCGGGGAGCTGTTTTTT. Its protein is CAWKPGGDIYTGELFF.

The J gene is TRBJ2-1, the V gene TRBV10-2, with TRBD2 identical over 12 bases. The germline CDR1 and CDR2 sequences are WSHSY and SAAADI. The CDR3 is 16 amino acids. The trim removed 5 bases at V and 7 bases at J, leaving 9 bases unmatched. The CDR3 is CASSLAGGGRGNEQFF. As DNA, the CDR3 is TGCGCCAGCAGTCTAGCGGGGGGGGGTCGAGGGAATGAGCAGTTCTTC.

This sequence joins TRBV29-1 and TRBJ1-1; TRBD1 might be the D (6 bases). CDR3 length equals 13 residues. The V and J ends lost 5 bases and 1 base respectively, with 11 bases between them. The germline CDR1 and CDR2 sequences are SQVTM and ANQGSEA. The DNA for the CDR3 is TGCAGCGTTCGGGCAGGGGAGAACACTGAAGCTTTCTTT. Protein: CSVRAGENTEAFF.

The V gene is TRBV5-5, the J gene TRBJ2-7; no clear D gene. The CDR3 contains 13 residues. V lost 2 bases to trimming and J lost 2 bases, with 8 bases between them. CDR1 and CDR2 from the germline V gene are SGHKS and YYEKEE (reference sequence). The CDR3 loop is CASSFGPAYEQYF. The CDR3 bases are TGTGCCAGCAGCTTTGGGCCCGCCTACGAGCAGTACTTC.

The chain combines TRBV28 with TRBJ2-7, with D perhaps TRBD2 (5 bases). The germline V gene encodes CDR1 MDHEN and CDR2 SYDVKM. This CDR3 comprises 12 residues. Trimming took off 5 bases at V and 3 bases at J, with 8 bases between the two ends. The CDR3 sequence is CASSEGRYEQYF. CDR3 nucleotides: TGTGCCAGCAGTGAGGGTCGCTACGAGCAGTACTTC.

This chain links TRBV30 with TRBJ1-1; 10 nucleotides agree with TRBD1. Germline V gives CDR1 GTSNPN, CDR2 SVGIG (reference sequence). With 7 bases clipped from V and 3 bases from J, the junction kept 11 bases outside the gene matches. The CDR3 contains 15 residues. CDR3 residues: CALARDRGRHTEAFF. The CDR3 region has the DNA TGTGCCTTAGCCCGGGACAGGGGCCGCCACACTGAAGCTTTCTTT.

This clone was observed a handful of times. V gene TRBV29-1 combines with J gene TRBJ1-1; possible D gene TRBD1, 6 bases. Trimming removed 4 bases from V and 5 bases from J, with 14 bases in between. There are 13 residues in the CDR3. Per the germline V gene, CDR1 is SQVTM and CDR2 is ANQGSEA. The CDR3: CSVVPGARTEAFF. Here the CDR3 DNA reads TGCAGCGTTGTTCCGGGGGCAAGGACTGAAGCTTTCTTT.

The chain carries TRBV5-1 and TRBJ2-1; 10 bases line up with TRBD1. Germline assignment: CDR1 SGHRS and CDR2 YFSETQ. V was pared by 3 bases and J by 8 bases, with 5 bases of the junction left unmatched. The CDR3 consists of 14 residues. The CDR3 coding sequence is TGCGCCAGCAGCTCCGGGACAGGGGTCCATGAGCAGTTCTTC. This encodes CASSSGTGVHEQFF.

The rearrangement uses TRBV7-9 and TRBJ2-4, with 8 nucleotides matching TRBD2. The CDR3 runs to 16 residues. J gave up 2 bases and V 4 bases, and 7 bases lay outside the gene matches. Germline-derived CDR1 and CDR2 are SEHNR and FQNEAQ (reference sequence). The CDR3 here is CASSYRGGETKNIQYF. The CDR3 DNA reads TGTGCCAGCAGCTACCGGGGGGGCGAAACCAAAAACATTCAGTACTTC.

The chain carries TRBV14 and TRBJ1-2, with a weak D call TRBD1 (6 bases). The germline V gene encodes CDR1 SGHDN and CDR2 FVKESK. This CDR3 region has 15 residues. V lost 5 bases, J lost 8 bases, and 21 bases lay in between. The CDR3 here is CASSISTGTYGGYTF. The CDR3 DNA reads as TGTGCCAGCAGCATATCGACAGGCACCTATGGGGGCTACACCTTC.

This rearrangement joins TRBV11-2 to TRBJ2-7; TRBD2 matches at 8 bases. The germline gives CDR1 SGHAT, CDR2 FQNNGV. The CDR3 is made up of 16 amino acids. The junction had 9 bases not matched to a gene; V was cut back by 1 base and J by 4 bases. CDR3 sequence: CASSLAGPGGRYEQYF. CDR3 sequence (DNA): TGTGCCAGCAGCTTAGCGGGGCCAGGCGGGAGGTACGAGCAGTACTTC. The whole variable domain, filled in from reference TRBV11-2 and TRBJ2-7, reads EAGVAQSPRYKIIEKRQSVAFWCNPISGHATLYWYQQILGQGPKLLIQFQNNGVVDDSQLPKDRFSAERLKGVDSTLKIQPAKLEDSAVYLCASSLAGPGGRYEQYFGPGTRLTVT.

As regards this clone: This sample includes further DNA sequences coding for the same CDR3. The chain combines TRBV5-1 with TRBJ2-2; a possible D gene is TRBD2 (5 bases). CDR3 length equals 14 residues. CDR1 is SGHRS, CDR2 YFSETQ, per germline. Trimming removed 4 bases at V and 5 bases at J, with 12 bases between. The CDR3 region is CASSLALGTGELFF. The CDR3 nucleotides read TGCGCCAGCAGCCTAGCCCTTGGGACCGGGGAGCTGTTTTTT.

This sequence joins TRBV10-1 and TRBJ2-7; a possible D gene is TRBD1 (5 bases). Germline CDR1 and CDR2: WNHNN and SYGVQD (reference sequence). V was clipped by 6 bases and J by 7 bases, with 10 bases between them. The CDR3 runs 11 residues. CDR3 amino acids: CASRKGREQYF. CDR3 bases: TGCGCCAGCAGGAAGGGGCGGGAGCAGTACTTC.

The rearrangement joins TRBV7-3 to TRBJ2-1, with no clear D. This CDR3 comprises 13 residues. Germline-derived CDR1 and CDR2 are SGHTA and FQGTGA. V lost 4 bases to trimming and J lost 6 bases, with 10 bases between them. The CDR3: CASSSSPINEQFF. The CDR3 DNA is TGTGCCAGCAGCTCAAGCCCTATCAATGAGCAGTTCTTC. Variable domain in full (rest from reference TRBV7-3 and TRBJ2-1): GAGVSQTPSNKVTEKGKYVELRCDPISGHTALYWYRQSLGQGPEFLIYFQGTGAADDSGLPNDRFFAVRPEGSVSTLKIQRTERGDSAVYLCASSSSPINEQFFGPGTRLTVL.

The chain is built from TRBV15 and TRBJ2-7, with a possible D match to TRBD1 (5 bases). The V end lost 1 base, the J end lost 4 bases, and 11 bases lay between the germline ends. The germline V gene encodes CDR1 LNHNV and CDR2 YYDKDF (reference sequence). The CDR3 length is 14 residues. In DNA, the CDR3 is TGTGCCACCAGCAGAGGAAATCAGGGATACGAGCAGTACTTC. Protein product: CATSRGNQGYEQYF.